The T cell receptor beta chain under discussion was sequenced for a study of hypomethylating agent response in myelodysplastic syndrome (dated by TCRdb to about 2021). Turning to the overall study: The hypomethylating agent given was azacitidine in 8 of 11 patients and decitabine in 3 of 11 patients. The cohort included some ten male and a couple of female myelodysplastic syndrome patients. Patients had a mean age of 72.2 +/- 6.3 years, and a diploid cytogenetic profile was the most common. TET2 mutation was identified most frequently, being present in about 45% of the 11 patients. About six patients responded with complete response or hematologic improvement, and roughly five patients were non-responders. Response was defined as complete response or hematologic improvement, and patients meeting neither criterion were classed as non-responders. Study-wide conclusions, independent of this receptor: Only approximately 12 patients were analyzed, so the study cohort was small. Healthy control donors were not age-matched to MDS patients, which could have impacted the MDS versus healthy comparison. Possible recognition of novel MDS antigens by the shared GLIPH2 clusters was not confirmed, and experimental validation of that possible recognition is needed. After treatment with a hypomethylating agent, no significant changes in richness, rarefaction diversity or clonality were seen, whether all patients were considered together or each response group separately. Novel clonotypes were found to emerge more often in responders, whereas more contracted clonotypes were observed in non-responders after treatment.

This clone is a singleton in its sample. The antigen it binds to is not known. It has no much larger one-base neighbor in the sample; base qualities were not kept. V and J are truncated by 0 bases and 1 base respectively, leaving an intervening sequence of 12 bases. The CDR3 goes from the cysteine to the phenylalanine over 16 residues. Only CDR3 DNA is held: 48 bases, read in frame from base 1. The germline V gene sets CDR1 to LGHNA and CDR2 to YSLEER. Bulk bone marrow was analyzed without sorting T-cell subsets. Bone marrow from over 10 myelodysplastic syndrome patients was immunosequenced for TCR beta CDR3 regions before and after hypomethylating agent therapy. Each patient contributed a baseline bone marrow plus two to three bone marrows at different post-treatment timepoints for longitudinal repertoire tracking. Genomic DNA was extracted from whole bone marrow, and quality was checked by TapeStation, NanoDrop OneC and PicoGreen assays.

Libraries were prepared through the immunoSEQ multiplex PCR assay. Sequencing was run at survey resolution with two replicates of about 200 ng each, for a total of about 400 ng of DNA per sample. The hsTCRB kit detected rearranged TCRB sequences in genomic DNA using multiplex PCR primers targeting V and J genes. The first PCR used the QIAGEN Multiplex PCR Kit for about 30 cycles to amplify the CDR3 region. Sample barcodes and Illumina adapters were attached to each replicate during a second PCR lasting seven to eight cycles. A QuantStudio 6 together with the KAPA library quantification kit was used to quantify the pooled libraries. Roughly 16 pM of pooled libraries were sequenced on an Illumina MiSeq with 156-cycle single-end reads and a 15-cycle index read. In the source study's methods: Of some 170,000 unique clonotypes, 1.5% to 2% were flagged by VDJdb annotation as previously reported viral-epitope-specific clonotypes. The immunoSEQ Data Assistant and immunoSEQ Analyzer turned the raw reads into TCRB repertoires that were normalized and annotated. BioAnalyzer and version 0.6.5 of the immunarch R package were the tools used for clonotype analysis. Every repertoire was downsampled to the clone count of the smallest repertoire before richness was estimated. Clonotypes were classified as expanded, contracted or novel by Fisher's exact tests, with novel defined as zero frequency before treatment. Significantly changed CDR3 beta sequences were clustered with GLIPH2 using simulation_depth=1000 and kmer_min_depth=3, and CDR3s shorter than five residues were excluded. TCRdb mirrors the immuneACCESS table, restricted to in-frame sequences. Some clones are absent from its copies; in checked studies, under half trace to an unresolved V gene, and the reason for the others is unknown. D and trimming were read from the DNA, whereas the V and J calls and clone size are those reported in that table. Counted in this sample were 2,000 or so clones; over 70% of them appeared once. The ten largest make up 29% of the sample.

Sample: bone marrow, taken before or after starting hypomethylating agent treatment for myelodysplastic syndrome (not recorded which). The chain links TRBV4-3 with TRBJ1-1; TRBD1 is a weak D gene call, 5 bases matching. This TCR was recovered from a human donor with myelodysplastic syndrome. The nucleotides are TGCGCCAGCAGCCAAGAACCGGGCAGGGCGAACACTGAAGCTTTCTTT. It encodes CASSQEPGRANTEAFF.